This is a list of T cell receptor beta chains from one sample in a study of blood T cell repertoires in COVID-19. Assay used: immunoSEQ multiplex PCR; TCRdb lists only in-frame clones, some missing. The repertoire consists of about 310,000 clones, with roughly 89% occurring once and the leading ten covering about 9.8%. Sequenced material: PBMCs or T cells enriched from blood (not recorded which). Every receptor here comes from a woman between 18 and 30 years old who had recovered from COVID-19. CDR3s include the opening cysteine and the closing phenylalanine or tryptophan. A D gene is named only where the DNA matches it firmly. Some rows have no size entry. The others give once, few or many, or a class for an expanded clone.

length	size	V	J	D	CDR3	DNA
16	.	TRBV4-1	TRBJ2-1	.	CASSRIGGEAHNEQFF	TGCGCCAGCAGCCGAATAGGGGGGGAGGCCCACAATGAGCAGTTCTTC
10	.	TRBV20-1	TRBJ1-3	TRBD1	CSAHRGDRNF	TGCAGTGCTCATAGAGGGGACAGAAATTTT
16	.	TRBV28	TRBJ2-7	.	CASSFPWPRTTYEQYF	TGTGCCAGCAGTTTCCCTTGGCCACGGACAACCTACGAGCAGTACTTC
14	.	TRBV7-2	TRBJ2-5	.	CASSLEVVLETQYF	TGTGCCAGCAGCTTAGAAGTCGTACTAGAGACCCAGTACTTC
14	.	TRBV28	TRBJ1-6	.	CASSLLAENSPLHF	TGTGCCAGCAGTTTACTTGCAGAAAATTCACCCCTCCACTTT
13	.	TRBV2	TRBJ2-1	.	CASSGRSYNEQFF	TGTGCCAGCAGCGGGAGATCCTACAATGAGCAGTTCTTC
16	.	TRBV2	TRBJ2-3	TRBD2	CASIFEPGGGTDTQYF	TGTGCCAGCATCTTTGAACCGGGGGGTGGCACAGATACGCAGTATTTT
16	.	TRBV21-1	TRBJ1-1	.	CASSKGSHDSKTEAFF	TGTGCCAGCAGCAAAGGATCCCATGACAGTAAGACTGAAGCTTTCTTT
14	.	TRBV7-8	TRBJ2-1	.	CASSRLSEGDEQFF	TGTGCCAGCAGCAGACTCAGCGAGGGGGATGAGCAGTTCTTC
12	.	TRBV3-1/TRBV3-2	TRBJ2-1	TRBD2	CPTSGRNNEQFF	TGTCCAACTAGCGGGAGGAACAATGAGCAGTTCTTC
14	.	TRBV5-6	TRBJ2-7	.	CASSLTTDSYEQYF	TGTGCCAGCAGCTTGACGACAGACTCCTACGAGCAGTACTTC
14	.	TRBV7-2	TRBJ1-2	.	CASSLAARGSRYTF	TGTGCCAGCAGCTTAGCAGCGAGGGGGTCTCGCTACACCTTC
19	.	TRBV30	TRBJ1-6	.	CAWSAYTGLGGSYNSPLHF	TGTGCCTGGAGTGCTTATACAGGGTTGGGTGGATCCTATAATTCACCCCTCCACTTT
15	once	TRBV19	TRBJ1-1	.	CASSIPDSLNTEAFF	TGTGCCAGTAGTATCCCGGACAGTTTGAACACTGAAGCTTTCTTT
14	once	TRBV2	TRBJ2-7	TRBD1	CASRDRDSSYEQYF	TGTGCCAGCAGGGACCGGGACAGCTCCTACGAGCAGTACTTC
14	.	TRBV27	TRBJ2-7	.	CASSFAGGTYEQYF	TGTGCCAGCAGTTTCGCAGGGGGGACCTACGAGCAGTACTTC
14	.	TRBV7-2	TRBJ1-2	TRBD1	CASSPGQGAYGYTF	TGTGCCAGCAGTCCGGGACAGGGAGCCTATGGCTACACCTTC
13	.	TRBV19	TRBJ2-7	.	CASRGRINYEQYF	TGTGCCAGTCGCGGCCGGATAAACTACGAGCAGTACTTC
16	.	TRBV5-5	TRBJ1-2	.	CASSSHTGGAVYGYTF	TGTGCCAGCAGCTCGCACACGGGGGGGGCTGTCTATGGCTACACCTTC
14	few	TRBV7-8	TRBJ2-7	.	CASSLVETSYEQYF	TGTGCCAGCAGCTTAGTAGAGACTTCATACGAGCAGTACTTC
16	.	TRBV2	TRBJ1-2	.	CASSAHGSMVDYGYTF	TGTGCCAGCAGTGCCCACGGGTCCATGGTTGACTATGGCTACACCTTC
14	.	TRBV6-2/TRBV6-3	TRBJ2-5	TRBD2	CASSYLAGAGTQYF	TGTGCCAGCAGTTACCTAGCGGGGGCAGGGACCCAGTACTTC
14	.	TRBV24-1	TRBJ1-5	TRBD1	CATSPGQASSPQHF	TGTGCCACCAGCCCGGGACAGGCCTCCTCGCCCCAGCATTTT
15	.	TRBV4-2	TRBJ1-4	.	CASSQTGGRDEKLFF	TGTGCCAGCAGCCAAACGGGGGGTCGGGATGAAAAACTGTTTTTT
12	.	TRBV2	TRBJ2-4	.	CASNLRNSYQYF	TGTGCCAGCAACCTAAGGAACAGTTACCAGTACTTC
16	.	TRBV4-1	TRBJ1-6	TRBD1	CASSQRQGDYNSPLHF	TGCGCCAGCAGCCAAAGACAGGGGGACTATAATTCACCCCTCCACTTT
15	.	TRBV4-3	TRBJ2-7	TRBD2	CASSTRLAGGYEQYF	TGCGCCAGCAGCACCCGACTAGCGGGAGGGTACGAGCAGTACTTC
14	.	TRBV30	TRBJ1-1	.	CAWSLGGGYTEAFF	TGTGCCTGGAGTCTTGGGGGGGGGTACACTGAAGCTTTCTTT
17	.	TRBV3-1/TRBV3-2	TRBJ2-3	TRBD2	CASSQDGLADYTDTQYF	TGTGCCAGCAGCCAAGACGGGCTAGCGGACTACACAGATACGCAGTATTTT
14	.	TRBV9	TRBJ1-6	TRBD1	CASSEDRENSPLHF	TGTGCCAGCAGCGAGGACAGGGAAAATTCACCCCTCCACTTT
15	.	TRBV7-2	TRBJ1-1	.	CASSEPGLLGTEAFF	TGTGCCAGCAGCGAGCCGGGACTCCTTGGCACTGAAGCTTTCTTT
17	.	TRBV19	TRBJ1-1	TRBD1	CASSHGWTGVGNTEAFF	TGTGCCAGTAGTCACGGTTGGACAGGGGTGGGGAACACTGAAGCTTTCTTT
13	.	TRBV5-1	TRBJ1-1	.	CASRVGGNTEAFF	TGCGCCAGCAGAGTCGGGGGGAACACTGAAGCTTTCTTT
14	.	TRBV7-2	TRBJ1-3	.	CASSLDNSGNTIYF	TGTGCCAGCAGCTTAGACAACTCTGGAAACACCATATATTTT
13	.	TRBV7-2	TRBJ2-7	TRBD2	CASSPGGSYEQYF	TGTGCCAGCAGCCCGGGAGGCTCCTACGAGCAGTACTTC